Detailed here is one TCR beta chain. In its sample, this clonotype was seen many times. This clone's antigen is unknown. No base quality information exists; no much larger clone differs at one position. This entry comes from a study of immune reconstitution after stem cell transplant in scleroderma (dated by TCRdb to the late 2010s). The library was produced with RT-PCR. The sequencing machine was an Illumina MiSeq. TCRdb passed the public sequencing reads through fastp at Q25 and MiXCR, retaining productive beta sequences. When rows share a CDR3 protein, they turn into one entry using the most common DNA and genes. The sample data list about 2,000 distinct CDR3 sequences, and roughly a sixth of these were observed just once. The ten largest clonotypes hold 34% of the sample. Here V drops 3 bases and J drops 10 bases, and the junction holds 5 bases not matched to any gene. Inclusive of the bounding cysteine and phenylalanine, the CDR3 is 13 residues long. Only the CDR3 DNA stays, 39 bases, in frame from base 1. Sequences MNHEY (CDR1) and SMNVEV (CDR2) are obtained from the germline V gene (reference sequence).

The chain employs TRBV27 and TRBJ2-1, with TRBD2 matching 8 junction bases. This sample was obtained before or after autologous hematopoietic stem cell transplantation (not recorded which). The receptor was isolated from a female donor with systemic sclerosis. The DNA sequence is as follows: TGTGCCAGCAGTTTCACCTTAGCGGGAGAGCAGTTCTTC. Translated, it gives CASSFTLAGEQFF.